These 26 T cell receptor beta chains share one sample of origin, sequenced in a study of blood T cells in healthy people across ages. A sample-barcoded 5' primer and a J-beta primer mix were used in a second PCR of roughly 6 to 11 cycles. From the 5' RACE reads, TCRdb called clonotypes with MiXCR, one entry per CDR3 protein. In the table there are 580,000 or so distinct CDR3 sequences, roughly 43% of which are singletons. Specimen: blood. All receptors come from a man older than 75 in good health.

This chain connects TRBV7-8 to TRBJ2-3; TRBD2 aligns across 12 bases. V shed 5 bases, J shed 2 bases, and the junction held 5 bases outside the gene matches. The CDR3 covers 16 residues. CDR1 and CDR2 (germline): SGHVS, FQNEAQ. The CDR3 nucleotides are TGTGCCAGCAGCATTGGACTAGCGGGGACCACAGATACGCAGTATTTT. The encoded protein is CASSIGLAGTTDTQYF.

The rearrangement joins TRBV9 to TRBJ2-6; tentative D call: TRBD1 (5 bases). V lost 3 bases and J 4 bases, leaving 17 bases between the germline ends. The CDR3 contains 17 residues. The germline V gene has CDR1 SGDLS and CDR2 YYNGEE. CDR3 bases: TGTGCCAGCAGCGCCCCGGACAAGCCGTGGGGGGCCAACGTCCTGACTTTC. Translation: CASSAPDKPWGANVLTF.

The chain has TRBV5-1 and TRBJ2-6; D gene unclear. Germline V gives CDR1 SGHRS, CDR2 YFSETQ. The CDR3 is 15 amino acids. V was clipped by 2 bases and J by 3 bases, with 9 bases between them. CDR3 loop: CASSFVPFGANVLTF. In DNA form, the CDR3 reads TGCGCCAGCAGCTTCGTACCTTTTGGGGCCAACGTCCTGACTTTC.

The V call is TRBV5-1, the J call TRBJ2-7, with D unclear. This CDR3 region has 13 residues. V gave up 3 bases and J gave up 7 bases, with 14 bases separating them. CDR1 and CDR2 (germline): SGHRS, YFSETQ. The CDR3 here is CASSSRTLGEQYF. As DNA, the CDR3 is TGCGCCAGCAGCTCAAGGACGCTGGGGGAGCAGTACTTC. The full variable domain, completed using reference TRBV5-1 and TRBJ2-7, is KAGVTQTPRYLIKTRGQQVTLSCSPISGHRSVSWYQQTPGQGLQFLFEYFSETQRNKGNFPGRFSGRQFSNSRSEMNVSTLELGDSALYLCASSSRTLGEQYFGPGTRLTVT.

This clonotype was detected only once. V usage is TRBV10-3 and J usage is TRBJ2-1; the match to TRBD2 covers 8 bases. The CDR3 is 13 residues long. V lost 3 bases to trimming and J lost 13 bases; unmatched junction nucleotides: 8. The germline gives CDR1 ENHRY, CDR2 SYGVKD. This chain's CDR3 is CAISDYLAGGQFF. CDR3 bases: TGTGCCATCAGTGACTACCTCGCGGGAGGTCAGTTCTTC.

J is TRBJ2-5 and V is TRBV5-1; 10 bases map to TRBD1. Trimming cost V 4 bases and J 11 bases; bases outside gene matches: 23. The CDR3 totals 18 residues. CDR1 and CDR2 from the germline V gene are SGHRS and YFSETQ. The CDR3 here is CASSRTHGTGVLSGEQYF. CDR3 coding DNA: TGCGCCAGCAGCCGTACCCACGGGACAGGGGTTTTGTCCGGTGAGCAGTACTTC.

With regard to this clonotype: This sequence may be a read error, since a much larger clone differs from it by one base. CDR3 nucleotides: TGTGCCAGCAGTTGGGGGGGTCGGACTGAAGCTTTCTTT. Protein: CASSWGGRTEAFF. The gene calls are TRBV3-1 and TRBJ1-1; D is possibly TRBD1 (5 bases). With 6 bases removed from V and 5 bases from J, the gap between germline ends came to 13 bases. This CDR3 comprises 13 residues. CDR1 is LGHDT, CDR2 YNNKEL, per germline (reference sequence). The full variable domain, in which reference TRBV3-1 and TRBJ1-1 provide the parts outside the CDR3, is DTAVSQTPKYLVTQMGNDKSIKCEQNLGHDTMYWYKQDSKKFLKIMFSYNNKELIINETVPNRFSPKSPDKAHLNLHINSLELGDSAVYFCASSWGGRTEAFFGQGTRLTVV.

The chain uses TRBV20-1 and TRBJ2-2; possible D gene TRBD2, 5 bases. V was cut by 0 bases and J by 4 bases, with 15 bases left in between. In germline, CDR1 is DFQATT, CDR2 SNEGSKA (reference sequence). CDR3 length: 16 residues. DNA of the CDR3: TGCAGTGCTAGAGAACGACCCCGGAGGTTCACCGGGGAGCTGTTTTTT. Amino acid sequence: CSARERPRRFTGELFF.

This chain uses TRBV9 with TRBJ2-3; tentatively, D is TRBD2 (5 bases). Germline-derived CDR1 and CDR2 are SGDLS and YYNGEE. V shed 4 bases and J shed 0 bases, with 9 bases lying between them. The CDR3 loop spans 14 amino acids. CDR3 in DNA: TGTGCCAGCAGCCAGCGGACTAGCACAGATACGCAGTATTTT. This gives the protein CASSQRTSTDTQYF.

The CDR3 coding sequence is TGTGCCAGCAGCCGGGGGAAACAGGGATCAGATACGCAGTATTTT. Translation gives CASSRGKQGSDTQYF. The chain joins TRBV11-2 to TRBJ2-3; D possibly uses TRBD1 or TRBD2 (6 bases each). CDR1 and CDR2 (germline): SGHAT, FQNNGV. The CDR3 is made up of 15 amino acids. Trimming removed 5 bases from V and 4 bases from J, with 16 bases in between.

The V and J genes are TRBV20-1 and TRBJ1-4, with a tentative D call TRBD1 (6 bases). CDR1 and CDR2 (germline): DFQATT, SNEGSKA (reference sequence). The CDR3 sequence is 15 residues long. Trimming took off 1 base at V and 7 bases at J, with 16 bases between the two ends. This CDR3 reads CSARGGAGGFEKLFF. The CDR3 coding sequence is TGCAGTGCTAGAGGGGGGGCGGGGGGTTTTGAAAAACTGTTTTTT.

The V and J genes are TRBV7-2 and TRBJ2-7; TRBD1 agrees at 8 bases. J was trimmed by 3 bases and V by 6 bases; bases with no gene match: 7. The germline gives CDR1 SGHTA, CDR2 FQGNSA. This CDR3 has 14 amino acids. The CDR3 DNA reads TGTGCCAGCAGTCGACAGGGGTCATACTACGAGCAGTACTTC. Amino acid sequence: CASSRQGSYYEQYF.

This chain joins TRBV10-1 and TRBJ2-3; tentative D call: TRBD2 (5 bases). CDR1 is WNHNN, CDR2 SYGVQD, per germline (reference sequence). Trimming shortened V by 5 bases and J by 2 bases, and 14 bases separated the two germline ends. The CDR3 covers 15 residues. DNA of the CDR3: TGCGCCAGCAGTCGACTAAGCGGTGACACAGATACGCAGTATTTT. This gives the protein CASSRLSGDTDTQYF.

V is TRBV20-1 and J is TRBJ2-7; the match to TRBD2 covers 12 bases. Germline loops: CDR1 DFQATT, CDR2 SNEGSKA (reference sequence). The CDR3 is 16 amino acids. The V gene end was trimmed by 0 bases and the J gene end by 1 base; junction bases not matched to a gene: 4. DNA for the CDR3: TGCAGTGCTAGAGATACGACTAGCGGGAGTTCCTACGAGCAGTACTTC. This encodes CSARDTTSGSSYEQYF.

The V call is TRBV28, the J call TRBJ2-7; perhaps TRBD1 as D (5 bases). Germline V gives CDR1 MDHEN, CDR2 SYDVKM. Trimming left V 7 bases short and J 2 bases short, with 15 bases between. The CDR3 extends over 14 amino acids. The CDR3 DNA reads as TGTGCCAGCACTTCCCCCGGACACCCCTACGAGCAGTACTTC. Its translation: CASTSPGHPYEQYF.

The V call is TRBV9, the J call TRBJ1-4; D ambiguous. This CDR3 region has 12 residues. Trimming removed 4 bases at V and 8 bases at J, with 9 bases between. Germline V gene data show CDR1 as SGDLS and CDR2 as YYNGEE. CDR3 DNA: TGTGCCAGCAGCAAAGTGGGAGAAAAACTGTTTTTT. Protein: CASSKVGEKLFF.

This clonotype was found a few times. This chain uses TRBV21-1 with TRBJ2-7; the table's TRBD2 call for D was not verified on the DNA. TRBV21-1 is a pseudogene segment. The CDR3 has 17 amino acids. The CDR3 region has the DNA TGTGCCAGCAGCACCGCGGGTAGCGGGACGAGCTCCTACGAGCAGTACTTC. Its protein is CASSTAGSGTSSYEQYF.

This clonotype was picked up a small number of times. V gene TRBV9 combines with J gene TRBJ2-1; D is unclear. CDR3 length: 13 amino acids. The V and J ends lost 0 bases and 9 bases respectively, with 10 bases between them. Germline loops: CDR1 SGDLS, CDR2 YYNGEE. The CDR3 DNA reads TGTGCCAGCAGCGTAGCAGTGGGCGGTGAGCAGTTCTTC. Protein sequence: CASSVAVGGEQFF.

The chain combines TRBV7-2 with TRBJ1-3; no clear D gene. Germline values: CDR1 SGHTA, CDR2 FQGNSA. The CDR3 has 15 amino acids. V lost 3 bases, J lost 0 bases, and 9 bases lay in between. In DNA form, the CDR3 reads TGTGCCAGCAGCTTCTTGTTCAGCTCTGGAAACACCATATATTTT. Translated: CASSFLFSSGNTIYF.

This clonotype was seen more than once but under ten times. V and J are TRBV5-1 and TRBJ2-1; D assignment may be TRBD1 or TRBD2 (5 bases each). This CDR3 contains 14 residues. Germline values: CDR1 SGHRS, CDR2 YFSETQ. Deletions cut 6 bases from V and 8 bases from J, with 18 bases between. This CDR3 reads CASKSGQTVDEQFF. The CDR3 DNA is TGCGCCAGCAAATCGGGGCAGACCGTGGATGAGCAGTTCTTC.

The chain is built from TRBV12-3 or TRBV12-4 and TRBJ2-3, with D maybe TRBD2 (7 bases). V was cut by 3 bases and J by 7 bases, with 17 bases left in between. This CDR3 is 15 amino acids long. The CDR3 region has the DNA TGTGCCAGCAGTTTGAGGCGGGGGCGATCCAATACGCAGTATTTT. This sequence encodes CASSLRRGRSNTQYF.

Points on this clonotype: Being one base from a much bigger clone, this may be a read error. The chain employs TRBV6-6 and TRBJ2-3; possibly TRBD2 for D (7 bases). Trimming removed 2 bases from V and 4 bases from J, with 13 bases in between. This CDR3 contains 15 residues. Germline assignment: CDR1 MNHNY and CDR2 SVGAGI (reference sequence). CDR3 DNA: TGTGCCAGCAGTTACGCGCCGCGGGGGCCAGATACGCAGTATTTT. This encodes CASSYAPRGPDTQYF.

The V and J genes are TRBV6-5 and TRBJ2-1, with TRBD2 as a possible D gene (6 bases). This CDR3 region has 14 residues. Trimming stripped 7 bases from V and 4 bases from J, with 14 bases between. Germline loops: CDR1 MNHEY, CDR2 SVGAGI. Here the CDR3 reads CASTPWGEYNEQFF. CDR3 nucleotides: TGTGCCAGCACTCCCTGGGGGGAATACAATGAGCAGTTCTTC.

V usage is TRBV20-1 and J usage is TRBJ2-3; possibly TRBD2 for D (6 bases). The CDR3 is 14 residues long. V lost 6 bases, J lost 1 base, and 14 bases lay in between. Looked up from germline, CDR1 is DFQATT and CDR2 is SNEGSKA (reference sequence). The CDR3, as DNA: TGCAGTGCGTTGGCGGGATCAGGCACAGATACGCAGTATTTT. This sequence encodes CSALAGSGTDTQYF.

The chain uses TRBV6-2 or TRBV6-3 and TRBJ2-3, with TRBD1 matching over 9 bases. The CDR3 totals 16 residues. Germline V gives CDR1 MNHEY, CDR2 SVGEGT. V lost 6 bases, J lost 2 bases, and 9 bases stayed unmatched. The CDR3 nucleotides are TGTGCCAGCAGGCCCCGGACAGGGGTCCACACAGATACGCAGTATTTT. Translated: CASRPRTGVHTDTQYF.

The chain links TRBV20-1 to TRBJ2-7; 9 positions match TRBD1. The V gene end was trimmed by 6 bases and the J gene end by 2 bases; junction bases not matched to a gene: 5. The CDR3 runs 13 residues. The germline V gene encodes CDR1 DFQATT and CDR2 SNEGSKA (reference sequence). The CDR3: CSAEDRGAYEQYF. CDR3 nucleotides: TGCAGTGCCGAGGACAGGGGTGCCTACGAGCAGTACTTC.